These 17 T cell receptor beta chains originate from one sample sequenced in a study of T cell responses to AZD1222 COVID-19 vaccine. The repertoire was sequenced with immunoSEQ multiplex PCR; TCRdb's copy has only in-frame clones and lacks some. This sample yields fewer than 40,000 clones, of which just over 85% are seen a single time; over 20% belongs to the top ten. The sample was peripheral blood, taken 28 days after the second dose of the MenACWY control vaccine. All receptors come from an adult who received the MenACWY meningococcal vaccine as a control.

This clone showed up just once. This chain connects TRBV30 to TRBJ2-7; 7 bases agree with TRBD1. This CDR3 comprises 15 residues. Germline V gene sequence: CDR1 GTSNPN, CDR2 SVGIG (reference sequence). V lost 2 bases, J lost 3 bases, and 10 bases stayed unmatched. The CDR3 loop is CAWSKPTGPLYEQYF. CDR3 nucleotides: TGTGCCTGGAGTAAACCGACAGGGCCCCTCTACGAGCAGTACTTC.

The gene calls are TRBV9 and TRBJ2-3; D may be TRBD1 or TRBD2 (6 bases each). Between the trimmed V and J ends, which lost 0 bases and 2 bases, there was a span of 13 bases. The germline V gene encodes CDR1 SGDLS and CDR2 YYNGEE. The CDR3 length is 16 residues. The DNA of the CDR3 is TGTGCCAGCAGCGTAGCCTTCGGGGGCACCACAGATACGCAGTATTTT. It yields the protein CASSVAFGGTTDTQYF.

The chain links TRBV25-1 to TRBJ1-1, with 7 bases lining up with TRBD1. Trimming removed 5 bases from V and 1 base from J; junction bases left unmatched: 4. Germline lookup yields CDR1 MGHDK and CDR2 SYGVNS. CDR3 length equals 14 residues. CDR3 sequence: CASSPRTGNTEAFF. The DNA of the CDR3 is TGTGCCAGCAGTCCCCGGACAGGGAACACTGAAGCTTTCTTT.

This clone was seen only once. This chain links TRBV2 with TRBJ1-2; D ambiguous. There are 14 residues in the CDR3. The V end was cut by 3 bases, the J end by 1 base, with 9 bases between. CDR1 and CDR2 from the germline V gene are SNHLY and FYNNEI. CDR3 sequence (DNA): TGTGCCAGCAGTGACGGTCGATTTAACTATGGCTACACCTTC. It is translated as CASSDGRFNYGYTF.

The rearrangement uses TRBV6-1 and TRBJ2-3, with 14 bases aligning to TRBD2. V shed 3 bases and J 10 bases; nucleotides not matched to a gene: 6. Germline V gives CDR1 MNHNS, CDR2 SASEGT. The CDR3 is 15 residues long. CDR3 DNA: TGTGCCAGCAGTGAGGAGGGGGGACTAGCGGGAGCGCAGTATTTT. Protein: CASSEEGGLAGAQYF.

J is TRBJ2-1 and V is TRBV5-1; possibly TRBD1 for D (7 bases). Germline V lookup: CDR1 SGHRS, CDR2 YFSETQ. The ends were cut back, 3 bases at V and 8 bases at J, with 9 bases in the middle. The CDR3 covers 12 residues. For the CDR3, the DNA is TGCGCCAGCAGCTCCAGGGGGGATGAGCAGTTCTTC. The encoded protein is CASSSRGDEQFF.

This sequence joins TRBV19 and TRBJ2-3; TRBD2 aligns across 8 bases. V gave up 5 bases and J gave up 5 bases; unmatched junction bases: 12. Germline V lookup: CDR1 LNHDA, CDR2 SQIVND (reference sequence). CDR3 size: 16 residues. The CDR3 region has the DNA TGTGCCAGTAGTTCGAACGGGACTAGGAGTGGAGATACGCAGTATTTT. Protein sequence: CASSSNGTRSGDTQYF.

The chain combines TRBV28 with TRBJ2-7, with 13 bases lining up with TRBD2. Germline V gene sequence: CDR1 MDHEN, CDR2 SYDVKM. This CDR3 comprises 17 residues. After removal of 3 bases from V and 3 bases from J, the junction contained 8 bases not matched to a gene. The CDR3 protein is CASSFGTSGNFFYEQYF. The CDR3 coding sequence is TGTGCCAGCAGTTTCGGGACTAGCGGGAATTTTTTCTACGAGCAGTACTTC.

J is TRBJ1-2 and V is TRBV15, with D possibly TRBD1 on 5 matching bases. CDR3 size: 16 residues. V was pared by 5 bases and J by 3 bases, with 19 bases between. From germline, CDR1 is LNHNV and CDR2 YYDKDF (reference sequence). This CDR3 reads CATSWTGTKSDYGYTF. The CDR3 DNA is TGTGCCACCAGCTGGACCGGGACCAAATCGGACTATGGCTACACCTTC.

The gene calls are TRBV4-1 and TRBJ1-3; the match to TRBD1 covers 8 bases. Unmatched junction bases numbered 7, after V lost 0 bases and J lost 0 bases. This CDR3 is built from 18 residues. Germline V lookup: CDR1 MGHRA, CDR2 YSYEKL. In nucleotides, the CDR3 is TGCGCCAGCAGCCAAGATCGAGGACAGGGAAACTCTGGAAACACCATATATTTT. Translating gives CASSQDRGQGNSGNTIYF.

This sequence joins TRBV7-2 and TRBJ2-7; 10 bases match TRBD2. J gave up 5 bases and V 1 base, and 5 bases lay outside the gene matches. The germline CDR1 and CDR2 sequences are SGHTA and FQGNSA. There are 15 residues in the CDR3. CDR3 loop: CASSLEASGSHEQYF. As DNA, the CDR3 is TGTGCCAGCAGCTTAGAGGCTAGCGGGAGCCACGAGCAGTACTTC.

The CDR3 spells CASSFSREKLFF. As DNA, the CDR3 is TGTGCCAGCAGCTTTTCAAGAGAAAAACTGTTTTTT. This chain joins TRBV5-4 and TRBJ1-4; D not certain. The V end lost 2 bases, the J end lost 8 bases, and 7 bases lay between the germline ends. Germline V gene lookup returns CDR1 SGHNT and CDR2 YYREEE (reference sequence). The CDR3 is 12 amino acids.

The V gene is TRBV3-1 (or the pseudogene TRBV3-2), the J gene TRBJ1-1; D perhaps matches TRBD1 (5 bases). Trimming cost V 0 bases and J 0 bases, with 11 bases left between them. Germline V CDR1 and CDR2: LGHDT, YNNKEL (reference sequence). The CDR3 contains 16 residues. CDR3 sequence reads: CASSQDRGTMNTEAFF. The CDR3 nucleotides read TGTGCCAGCAGCCAAGATAGGGGTACTATGAACACTGAAGCTTTCTTT.

The V gene is TRBV7-9, the J gene TRBJ1-1, with 9 bases that match TRBD1. Looked up from germline, CDR1 is SEHNR and CDR2 is FQNEAQ (reference sequence). Trimming cost V 7 bases and J 8 bases; bases outside gene matches: 14. The CDR3 is 15 amino acids. The CDR3 protein is CASNVGQGLIEEAFF. CDR3 bases: TGTGCCAGCAACGTGGGACAGGGACTTATCGAGGAAGCTTTCTTT.

V and J are TRBV27 and TRBJ1-4; 7 positions match TRBD1. From germline, CDR1 is MNHEY and CDR2 SMNVEV (reference sequence). The CDR3 extends over 17 amino acids. The V and J ends lost 5 bases and 0 bases, in that order; junction bases with no gene match: 9. CDR3 region: CASSRDRTSATNEKLFF. The CDR3 region has the DNA TGTGCCAGCAGTAGGGACAGAACCTCTGCAACTAATGAAAAACTGTTTTTT.

The CDR3: CASSRRGGAKGSYEQYF. CDR3 DNA: TGTGCCAGCAGCCGTAGGGGAGGGGCGAAAGGGTCCTACGAGCAGTACTTC. The rearrangement joins TRBV2 to TRBJ2-7; 7 bases match TRBD2. The trim removed 6 bases at V and 1 base at J, leaving 15 bases unmatched. The CDR3 contains 17 residues. CDR1 is SNHLY and CDR2 is FYNNEI in the germline V gene.

This rearrangement joins TRBV14 to TRBJ2-4; 12 positions agree with TRBD2. The CDR3 runs 19 residues. CDR1 is SGHDN and CDR2 is FVKESK in the germline V gene. Trimming cost V 0 bases and J 2 bases; bases outside gene matches: 8. CDR3 region: CASSQDPRLAGVSKNIQYF. The CDR3, as DNA: TGTGCCAGCAGCCAAGATCCCAGACTAGCGGGAGTTTCCAAAAACATTCAGTACTTC.